These 16 T cell receptor beta chains came from one sample sequenced in a study of blood T cells in healthy people across ages. With a J-beta primer mix and a sample-barcoded 5' primer, a second PCR ran 7 to 11 cycles. Via MiXCR, TCRdb re-called the 5' RACE reads, giving one row per CDR3 protein. The sample shows hundreds of thousands of distinct CDR3 sequences, roughly 43% of them seen only once. Material for sequencing was blood. The receptors were sampled from an elderly man in good health.

This chain joins TRBV6-1 and TRBJ2-7; D is uncertain. The CDR3 consists of 12 residues. Trimming removed 6 bases from V and 6 bases from J, with 12 bases in between. In germline, CDR1 is MNHNS, CDR2 SASEGT. CDR3 sequence: CASSPHDGEQYF. The CDR3 DNA reads as TGTGCCAGCAGCCCCCACGATGGCGAGCAGTACTTC.

The chain uses TRBV11-2 and TRBJ2-3; 14 bases align to TRBD2. This CDR3 has 16 amino acids. Germline V CDR1 and CDR2: SGHAT, FQNNGV. V gave up 5 bases and J gave up 3 bases; unmatched junction bases: 4. CDR3 DNA: TGTGCCAGCAGCGCAGGGACTAGCGGGAGAACAGATACGCAGTATTTT. Translating it yields CASSAGTSGRTDTQYF.

This chain connects TRBV3-1 to TRBJ2-7; 8 bases fit TRBD1. The CDR3 sequence is 17 residues long. Germline-derived CDR1 and CDR2 are LGHDT and YNNKEL (reference sequence). Unmatched junction bases numbered 14, after V lost 2 bases and J lost 5 bases. The chain's CDR3 is CASSQPSPGQGYHEQYF. The CDR3 DNA reads TGTGCCAGCAGCCAACCTTCCCCTGGACAGGGTTACCACGAGCAGTACTTC.

Turning to this clonotype: At one end the junction does not follow the germline gene, possibly because of a read error. The chain's CDR3 is CASRLDRGEQYF. As DNA, the CDR3 is TGCGCCAGCAGATTGGACAGGGGAGAGCAGTACTTC. V gene TRBV5-1 combines with J gene TRBJ2-5, with TRBD1 matching 9 bases. The germline V gene has CDR1 SGHRS and CDR2 YFSETQ. The CDR3 has 12 residues.

V gene TRBV2 combines with J gene TRBJ2-1; D call uncertain. The V end was cut by 10 bases, the J end by 0 bases, with 19 bases between. This CDR3 is 16 amino acids long. CDR1 is SNHLY, CDR2 FYNNEI, per germline. The CDR3 coding sequence is TGTGCCACCGATTACCTTGGGTGGAGCTCCTACAATGAGCAGTTCTTC. Translated: CATDYLGWSSYNEQFF.

The gene calls are TRBV6-6 and TRBJ2-3, with a weak D call TRBD2 (5 bases). Germline CDR1 and CDR2: MNHNY and SVGAGI (reference sequence). The CDR3 contains 13 residues. The ends were cut back, 7 bases at V and 2 bases at J, with 10 bases in the middle. The CDR3 reads CASTGLATDTQYF. The CDR3 DNA follows: TGTGCCAGCACCGGGCTAGCCACAGATACGCAGTATTTT.

This chain connects TRBV20-1 to TRBJ2-2, with TRBD2 identical over 8 bases. After removal of 5 bases from V and 2 bases from J, the junction contained 7 bases not matched to a gene. Germline V gives CDR1 DFQATT, CDR2 SNEGSKA (reference sequence). The CDR3 runs to 15 residues. In nucleotides, the CDR3 is TGCAGTGCTCGCACAGCGGGGGCCAACACCGGGGAGCTGTTTTTT. Translated: CSARTAGANTGELFF.

In this sample, this clonotype turned up a few times. The rearrangement joins TRBV12-3 or TRBV12-4 to TRBJ1-4, with D possibly being TRBD1 (5 bases). This CDR3 has 15 residues. V was cut by 6 bases and J by 4 bases, with 15 bases left in between. The CDR3: CASSQTAAGNEKLFF. In nucleotides, the CDR3 is TGTGCCAGCAGCCAGACAGCCGCTGGTAATGAAAAACTGTTTTTT.

There are a few counts of this clonotype. The chain recombines TRBV9 with TRBJ2-1, with 8 bases identical to TRBD2. The J segment lost 7 bases and the V segment lost 3 bases, leaving 9 bases of the junction unmatched. This CDR3 region has 15 residues. Germline CDR1 SGDLS, CDR2 YYNGEE. CDR3 in DNA: TGTGCCAGCAGCGGCGGGGCCGGGAGGGGAAATGAGCAGTTCTTC. This codes for CASSGGAGRGNEQFF.

This sequence joins TRBV3-1 and TRBJ2-1; TRBD1 might be the D (7 bases). The germline CDR1 and CDR2 sequences are LGHDT and YNNKEL (reference sequence). The CDR3 totals 15 residues. With 3 bases removed from V and 10 bases from J, the gap between germline ends came to 19 bases. Here the CDR3 reads CASSHRGANNMEQFF. In nucleotides, the CDR3 is TGTGCCAGCAGCCACAGGGGGGCCAATAACATGGAGCAGTTCTTC.

The CDR3: CASSSTGGYEQFF. CDR3 DNA: TGCGCCAGCAGCTCGACAGGGGGCTACGAGCAGTTCTTC. The chain combines TRBV5-1 with TRBJ2-1; 10 bases map to TRBD1. This CDR3 region has 13 residues. The germline CDR1 and CDR2 sequences are SGHRS and YFSETQ. V trimming: 3 bases; J trimming: 10 bases; junction bases outside the gene matches: 4.

The CDR3 DNA follows: TGTGCCAGCTCACCATTGCCGATCCAGGGGGCATATAATGGCTACACCTTC. Amino acid sequence: CASSPLPIQGAYNGYTF. V is TRBV18 and J is TRBJ1-2, with 8 bases lining up with TRBD1. Germline V lookup: CDR1 KGHSH, CDR2 LQKENI. CDR3 size: 17 residues. Losses at the gene ends were 2 bases for V and 6 bases for J; bases not matched to a gene: 14.

This clonotype has ten or more counts. V gene TRBV9 combines with J gene TRBJ2-5, with no clear D. The germline CDR1 and CDR2 sequences are SGDLS and YYNGEE. This CDR3 is built from 12 residues. Trimming removed 5 bases from V and 0 bases from J, with 5 bases in between. This chain's CDR3 is CASSANQETQYF. The CDR3 DNA reads as TGTGCCAGCAGTGCTAACCAAGAGACCCAGTACTTC. Filled out from reference TRBV9 and TRBJ2-5, the complete variable domain reads DSGVTQTPKHLITATGQRVTLRCSPRSGDLSVYWYQQSLDQGLQFLIQYYNGEERAKGNILERFSAQQFPDLHSELNLSSLELGDSALYFCASSANQETQYFGPGTRLLVL.

The V call is TRBV6-5, the J call TRBJ1-1; 7 bases fit TRBD1. CDR3 length equals 17 residues. With 0 bases clipped from V and 5 bases from J, the junction kept 12 bases outside the gene matches. CDR1 and CDR2 from the germline V gene are MNHEY and SVGAGI. As DNA, the CDR3 is TGTGCCAGCAGTTACTCGATTATTGGAAGGGGGCAAACTGAAGCTTTCTTT. Protein sequence: CASSYSIIGRGQTEAFF.

This sequence joins TRBV20-1 and TRBJ2-5; D is unresolved. Germline CDR1 is DFQATT and CDR2 is SNEGSKA (reference sequence). The CDR3 is made up of 14 amino acids. The V end was cut by 3 bases, the J end by 7 bases, with 18 bases between. CDR3 nucleotides: TGCAGTGCTAGCCGGCAGCAGGTGCTTGGGACCCAGTACTTC. It yields the protein CSASRQQVLGTQYF.

This clonotype has at least ten counts. The chain combines TRBV4-2 with TRBJ2-3, with 11 bases fitting TRBD2. This CDR3 is 16 amino acids long. V lost 4 bases to trimming and J lost 2 bases; unmatched junction nucleotides: 5. Germline V gene sequence: CDR1 LGHNA, CDR2 YNFKEQ. The CDR3 region is CASSRNSGRATDTQYF. For the CDR3, the DNA is TGTGCCAGCAGCCGCAATAGCGGGAGGGCCACAGATACGCAGTATTTT.